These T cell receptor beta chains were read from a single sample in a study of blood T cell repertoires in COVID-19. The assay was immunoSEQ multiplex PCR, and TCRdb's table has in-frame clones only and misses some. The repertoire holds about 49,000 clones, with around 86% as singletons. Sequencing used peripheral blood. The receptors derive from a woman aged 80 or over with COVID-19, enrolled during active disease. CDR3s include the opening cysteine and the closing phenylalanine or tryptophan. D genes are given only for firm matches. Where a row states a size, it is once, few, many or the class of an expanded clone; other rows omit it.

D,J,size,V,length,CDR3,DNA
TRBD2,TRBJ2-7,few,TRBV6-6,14,CASRLAGGVNEQYF,TGTGCCAGCAGGTTAGCGGGAGGAGTAAACGAGCAGTACTTC
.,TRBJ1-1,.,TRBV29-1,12,CSFSVLNTEAFF,TGCAGCTTCTCGGTCCTAAACACTGAAGCTTTCTTT
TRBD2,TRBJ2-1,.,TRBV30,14,CAWSSGLAGGEQFF,TGTGCCTGGAGTTCGGGACTAGCGGGGGGGGAGCAGTTCTTC
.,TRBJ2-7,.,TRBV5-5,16,CASSSLVGGASYEQYF,TGTGCCAGCAGCTCGCTGGTGGGCGGGGCATCCTACGAGCAGTACTTC
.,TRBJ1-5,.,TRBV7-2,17,CASSLAAPGQLREPQHF,TGTGCCAGCAGCTTAGCGGCCCCGGGACAACTAAGGGAGCCCCAGCATTTT
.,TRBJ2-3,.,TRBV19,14,CASSISGSTDTQYF,TGTGCCAGTAGTATAAGCGGTAGCACAGATACGCAGTATTTT
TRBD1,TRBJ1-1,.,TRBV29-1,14,CSATRQGPNTEAFF,TGCAGCGCCACCCGACAGGGGCCGAACACTGAAGCTTTCTTT
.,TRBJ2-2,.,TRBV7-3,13,CASSINRAGELFF,TGTGCCAGCAGCATAAACAGGGCCGGGGAGCTGTTTTTT
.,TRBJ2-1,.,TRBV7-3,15,CASSSDLTPTNEQFF,TGTGCCAGCAGCTCCGACTTAACACCGACCAATGAGCAGTTCTTC
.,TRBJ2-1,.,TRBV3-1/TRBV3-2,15,CASSQEAERYNEQFF,TGTGCCAGCAGCCAAGAAGCGGAGAGGTACAATGAGCAGTTCTTC
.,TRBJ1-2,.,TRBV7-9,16,CASSLHGTSLRYGYTF,TGTGCCAGCAGCTTACACGGGACATCCCTTCGCTATGGCTACACCTTC
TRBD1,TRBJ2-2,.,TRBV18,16,CASSPKDRVRTGELFF,TGTGCCAGCTCACCGAAGGACAGGGTTCGGACCGGGGAGCTGTTTTTT
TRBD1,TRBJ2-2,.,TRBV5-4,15,CASSADRARTGELFF,TGTGCCAGCAGCGCCGACAGGGCTCGCACCGGGGAGCTGTTTTTT
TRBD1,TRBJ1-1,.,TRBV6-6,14,CASSWDRGGTEAFF,TGTGCCAGCAGTTGGGACAGGGGAGGCACTGAAGCTTTCTTT
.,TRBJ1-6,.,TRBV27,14,CASSFMVSDSPLHF,TGTGCCAGCAGTTTTATGGTTTCGGATTCACCCCTCCACTTT